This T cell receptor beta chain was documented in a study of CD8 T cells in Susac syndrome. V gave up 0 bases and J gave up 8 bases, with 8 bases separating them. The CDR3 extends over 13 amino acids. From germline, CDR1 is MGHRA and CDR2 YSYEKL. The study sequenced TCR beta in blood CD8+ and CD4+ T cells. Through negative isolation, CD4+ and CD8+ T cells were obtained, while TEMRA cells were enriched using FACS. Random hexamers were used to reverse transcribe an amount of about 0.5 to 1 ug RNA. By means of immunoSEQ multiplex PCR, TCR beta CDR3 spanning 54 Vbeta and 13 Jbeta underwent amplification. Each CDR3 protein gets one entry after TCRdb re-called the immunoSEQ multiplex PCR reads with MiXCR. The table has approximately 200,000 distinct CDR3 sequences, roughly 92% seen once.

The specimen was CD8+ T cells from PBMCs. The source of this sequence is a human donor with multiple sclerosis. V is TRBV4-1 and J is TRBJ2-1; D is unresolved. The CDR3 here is CASSQEWAYEQFF. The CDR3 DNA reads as TGCGCCAGCAGCCAAGAGTGGGCCTATGAGCAGTTCTTC.